The present TCR beta chain was sequenced within a study of OX40 agonist ivuxolimab in advanced cancers. Study-wide points: At doses 0.1 to 3.0 mg/kg, CD4+ and CD8+ clones expanded. Expanded peripheral T-cell antigen specificity went undetermined. Averaged across samples, CD8+ T cells carried more expanded clones than CD4+ did.

The protocol was immunoSEQ multiplex PCR, while the TCRdb copy is restricted to in-frame clones and leaves out a portion. The sample lists 58,000 or so clones, approximately 89% occurring once. Concerning this clone itself: Its antigen is as yet unknown.

The clonotype comes from an adult with an advanced solid tumor such as melanoma, head and neck, liver or kidney cancer. The sample was CD4+ or CD8+ T cells sorted from blood, taken in a trial of the OX40 agonist ivuxolimab.

The CDR3 loop is CASSYRVDTEAFF. The CDR3, as DNA: TGTGCCAGCAGTTATAGGGTGGACACTGAAGCTTTCTTT. This rearrangement joins TRBV6-5 to TRBJ1-1; no reliable D call. The CDR3 has 13 residues. V was cut by 3 bases and J by 3 bases, with 8 bases left in between. The V gene's germline CDR1 is MNHEY and CDR2 SVGAGI.